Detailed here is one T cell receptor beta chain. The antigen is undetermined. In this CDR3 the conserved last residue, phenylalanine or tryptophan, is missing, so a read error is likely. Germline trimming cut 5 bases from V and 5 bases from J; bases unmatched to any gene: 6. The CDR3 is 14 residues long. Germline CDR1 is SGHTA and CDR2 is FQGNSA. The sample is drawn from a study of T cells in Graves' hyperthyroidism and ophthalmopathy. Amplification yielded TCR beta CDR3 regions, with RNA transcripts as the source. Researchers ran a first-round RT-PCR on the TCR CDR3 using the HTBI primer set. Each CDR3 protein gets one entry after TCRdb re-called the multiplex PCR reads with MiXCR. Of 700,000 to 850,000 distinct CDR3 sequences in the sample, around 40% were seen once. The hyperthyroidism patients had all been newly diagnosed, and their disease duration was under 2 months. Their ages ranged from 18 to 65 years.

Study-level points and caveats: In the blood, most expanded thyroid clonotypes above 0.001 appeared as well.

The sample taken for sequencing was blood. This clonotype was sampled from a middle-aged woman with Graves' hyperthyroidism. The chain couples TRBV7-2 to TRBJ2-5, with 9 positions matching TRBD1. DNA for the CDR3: TGTGCCAGCAGCCGTACAGGGGGCGGCGAGACCCAGTACCTC. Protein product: CASSRTGGGETQYL.